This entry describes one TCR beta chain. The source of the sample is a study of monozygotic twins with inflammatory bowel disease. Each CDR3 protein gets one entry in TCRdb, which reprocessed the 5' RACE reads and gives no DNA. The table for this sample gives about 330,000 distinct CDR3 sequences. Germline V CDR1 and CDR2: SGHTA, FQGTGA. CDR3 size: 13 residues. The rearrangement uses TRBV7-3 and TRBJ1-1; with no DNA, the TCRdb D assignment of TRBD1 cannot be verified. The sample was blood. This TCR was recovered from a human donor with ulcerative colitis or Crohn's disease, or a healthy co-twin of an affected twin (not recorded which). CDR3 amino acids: CASSSGTPREAFF. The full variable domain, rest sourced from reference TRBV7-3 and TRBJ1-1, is GAGVSQTPSNKVTEKGKYVELRCDPISGHTALYWYRQSLGQGPEFLIYFQGTGAADDSGLPNDRFFAVRPEGSVSTLKIQRTERGDSAVYLCASSSGTPREAFFGQGTRLTVV.